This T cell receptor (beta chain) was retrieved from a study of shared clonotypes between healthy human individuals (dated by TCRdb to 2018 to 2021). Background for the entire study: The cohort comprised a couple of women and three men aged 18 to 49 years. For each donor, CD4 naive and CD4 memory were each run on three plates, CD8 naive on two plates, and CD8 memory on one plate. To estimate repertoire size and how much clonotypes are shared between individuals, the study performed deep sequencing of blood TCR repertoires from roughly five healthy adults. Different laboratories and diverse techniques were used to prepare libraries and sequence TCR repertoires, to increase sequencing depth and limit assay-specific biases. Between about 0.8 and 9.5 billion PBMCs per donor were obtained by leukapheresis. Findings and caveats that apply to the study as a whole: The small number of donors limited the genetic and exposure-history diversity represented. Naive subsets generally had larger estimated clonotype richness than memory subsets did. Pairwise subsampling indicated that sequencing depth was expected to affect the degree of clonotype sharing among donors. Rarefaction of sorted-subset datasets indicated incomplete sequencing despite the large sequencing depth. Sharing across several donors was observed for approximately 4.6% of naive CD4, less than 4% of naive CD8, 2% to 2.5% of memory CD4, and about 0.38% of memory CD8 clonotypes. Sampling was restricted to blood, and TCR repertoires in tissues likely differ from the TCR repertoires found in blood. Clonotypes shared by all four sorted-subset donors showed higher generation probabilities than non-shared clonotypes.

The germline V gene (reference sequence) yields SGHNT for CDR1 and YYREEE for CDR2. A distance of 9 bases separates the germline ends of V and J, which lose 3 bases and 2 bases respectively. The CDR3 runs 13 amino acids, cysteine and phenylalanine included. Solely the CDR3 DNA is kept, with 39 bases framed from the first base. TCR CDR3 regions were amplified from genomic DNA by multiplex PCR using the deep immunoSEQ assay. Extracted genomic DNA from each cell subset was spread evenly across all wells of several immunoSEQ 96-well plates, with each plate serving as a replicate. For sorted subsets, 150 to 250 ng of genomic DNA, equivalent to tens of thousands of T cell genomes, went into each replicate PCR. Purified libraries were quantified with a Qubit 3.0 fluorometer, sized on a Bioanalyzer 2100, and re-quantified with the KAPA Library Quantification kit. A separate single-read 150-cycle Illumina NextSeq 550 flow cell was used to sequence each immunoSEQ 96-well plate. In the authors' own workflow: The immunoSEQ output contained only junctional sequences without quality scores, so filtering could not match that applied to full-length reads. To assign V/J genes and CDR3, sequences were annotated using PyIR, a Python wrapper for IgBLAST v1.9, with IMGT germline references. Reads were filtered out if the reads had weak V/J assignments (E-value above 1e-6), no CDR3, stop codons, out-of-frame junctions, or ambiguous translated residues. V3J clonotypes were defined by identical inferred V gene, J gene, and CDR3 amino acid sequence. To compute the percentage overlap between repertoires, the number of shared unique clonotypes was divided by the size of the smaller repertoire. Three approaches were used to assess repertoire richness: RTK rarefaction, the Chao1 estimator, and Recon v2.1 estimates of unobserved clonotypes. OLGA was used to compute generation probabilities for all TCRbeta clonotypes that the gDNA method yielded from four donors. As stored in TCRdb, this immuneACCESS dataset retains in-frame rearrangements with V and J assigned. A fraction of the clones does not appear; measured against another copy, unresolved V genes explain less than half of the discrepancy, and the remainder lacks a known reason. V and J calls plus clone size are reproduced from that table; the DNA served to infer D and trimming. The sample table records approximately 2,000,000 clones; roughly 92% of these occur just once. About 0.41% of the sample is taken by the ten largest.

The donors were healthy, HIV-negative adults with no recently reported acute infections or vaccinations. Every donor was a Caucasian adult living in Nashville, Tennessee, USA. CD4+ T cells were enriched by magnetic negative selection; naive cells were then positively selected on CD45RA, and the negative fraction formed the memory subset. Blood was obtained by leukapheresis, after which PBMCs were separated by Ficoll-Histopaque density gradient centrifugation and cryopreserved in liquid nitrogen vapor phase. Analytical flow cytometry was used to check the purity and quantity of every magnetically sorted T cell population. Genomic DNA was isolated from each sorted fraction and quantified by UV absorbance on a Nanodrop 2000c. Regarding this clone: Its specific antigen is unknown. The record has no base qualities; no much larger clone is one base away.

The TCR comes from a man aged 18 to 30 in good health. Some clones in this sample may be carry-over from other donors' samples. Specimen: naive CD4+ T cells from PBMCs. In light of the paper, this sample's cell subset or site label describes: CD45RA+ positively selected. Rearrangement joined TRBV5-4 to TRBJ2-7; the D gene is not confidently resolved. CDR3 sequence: CASSSPRTYEQYF. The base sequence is TGTGCCAGCAGCTCCCCCAGGACCTACGAGCAGTACTTC.